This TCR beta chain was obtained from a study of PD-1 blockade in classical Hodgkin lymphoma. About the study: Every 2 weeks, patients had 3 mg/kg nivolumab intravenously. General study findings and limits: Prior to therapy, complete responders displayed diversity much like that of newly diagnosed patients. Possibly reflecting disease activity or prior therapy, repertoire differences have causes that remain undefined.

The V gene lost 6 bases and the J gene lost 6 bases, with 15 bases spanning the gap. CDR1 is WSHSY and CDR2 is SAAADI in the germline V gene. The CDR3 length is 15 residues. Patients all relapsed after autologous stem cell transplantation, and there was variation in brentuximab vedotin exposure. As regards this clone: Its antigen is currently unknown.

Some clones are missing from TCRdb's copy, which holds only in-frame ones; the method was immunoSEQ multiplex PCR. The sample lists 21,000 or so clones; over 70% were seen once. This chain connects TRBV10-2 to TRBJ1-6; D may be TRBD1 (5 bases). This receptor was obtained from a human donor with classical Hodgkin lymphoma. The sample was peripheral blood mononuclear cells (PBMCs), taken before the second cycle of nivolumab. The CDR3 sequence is CASSGQGLSNSPLHF. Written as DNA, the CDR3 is TGCGCCAGCAGCGGTCAGGGCCTTAGTAATTCACCCCTCCACTTT.